The count of the clone carrying this TCR beta chain is one. The data were produced by immunoSEQ multiplex PCR, yet TCRdb's version contains in-frame clones alone and is incomplete. The table records approximately 290,000 clones, about nine tenths of them present only once. This record belongs to a study of blood T cell repertoires in COVID-19. Trimming at V came to 5 bases and at J to 4 bases, leaving 4 bases not matched to a gene. Germline V gives CDR1 SEHNR, CDR2 FQNEAQ (reference sequence). The CDR3 runs to 13 residues. The clonotype comes from a man between 18 and 35 years old with active or convalescent COVID-19. The chain is built from TRBV7-9 and TRBJ2-5; the match to TRBD2 covers 7 bases. The specimen was peripheral blood. The CDR3 sequence is CASSPSGTETQYF. Written as DNA, the CDR3 is TGTGCCAGCAGCCCAAGCGGGACAGAGACCCAGTACTTC.